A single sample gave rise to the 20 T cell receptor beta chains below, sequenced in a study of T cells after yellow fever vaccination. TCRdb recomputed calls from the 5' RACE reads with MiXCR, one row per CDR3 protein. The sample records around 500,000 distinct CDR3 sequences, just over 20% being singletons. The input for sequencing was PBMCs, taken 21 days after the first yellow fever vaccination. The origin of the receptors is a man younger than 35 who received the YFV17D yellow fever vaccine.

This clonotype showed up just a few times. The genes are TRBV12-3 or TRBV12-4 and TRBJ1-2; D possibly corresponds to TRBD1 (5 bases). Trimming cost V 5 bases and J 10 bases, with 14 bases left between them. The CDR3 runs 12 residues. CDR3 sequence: CASSHTGWNYTF. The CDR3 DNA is TGTGCCAGCAGTCATACAGGTTGGAACTACACCTTC.

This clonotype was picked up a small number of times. CDR3 in DNA: TGTGCCAGCAGCGAGAGACTAAAAGAGACCCAGTACTTC. It is translated as CASSERLKETQYF. The chain employs TRBV9 and TRBJ2-5, with D possibly TRBD2 on 5 matching bases. CDR1 is SGDLS, CDR2 YYNGEE, per germline. Deletions cut 3 bases from V and 3 bases from J, with 9 bases between. This CDR3 comprises 13 residues.

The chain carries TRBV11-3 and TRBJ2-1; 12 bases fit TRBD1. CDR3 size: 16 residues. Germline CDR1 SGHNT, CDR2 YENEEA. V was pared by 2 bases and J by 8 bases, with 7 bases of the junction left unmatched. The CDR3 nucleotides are TGTGCCAGCAGCTTAAGGTCGAGGGACAGGGGGCATGAGCAGTTCTTC. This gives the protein CASSLRSRDRGHEQFF.

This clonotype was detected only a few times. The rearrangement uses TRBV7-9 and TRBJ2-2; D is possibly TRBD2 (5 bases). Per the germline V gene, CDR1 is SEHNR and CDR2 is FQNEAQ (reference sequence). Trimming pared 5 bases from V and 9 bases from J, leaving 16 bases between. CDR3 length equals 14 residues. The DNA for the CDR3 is TGTGCCAGCAGCGCTAGGTGGAGGTTGAGGGAGCTGTTTTTT. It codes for CASSARWRLRELFF.

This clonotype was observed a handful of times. The DNA for the CDR3 is TGTGCCAGCAGTGATGAGGGACAGAATAATTCACCCCTCCACTTT. Translation: CASSDEGQNNSPLHF. The chain is built from TRBV2 and TRBJ1-6; 7 bases line up with TRBD1. The CDR3 covers 15 residues. Germline CDR1 is SNHLY and CDR2 is FYNNEI. The V and J ends lost 3 bases and 5 bases, in that order; junction bases with no gene match: 4.

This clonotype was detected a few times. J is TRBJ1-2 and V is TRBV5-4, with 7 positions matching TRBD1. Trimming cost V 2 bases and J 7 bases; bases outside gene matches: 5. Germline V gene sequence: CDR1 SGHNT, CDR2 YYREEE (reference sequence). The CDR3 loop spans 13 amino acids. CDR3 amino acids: CASSFSGGAGYTF. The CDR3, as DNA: TGTGCCAGCAGCTTTTCAGGGGGGGCTGGCTACACCTTC.

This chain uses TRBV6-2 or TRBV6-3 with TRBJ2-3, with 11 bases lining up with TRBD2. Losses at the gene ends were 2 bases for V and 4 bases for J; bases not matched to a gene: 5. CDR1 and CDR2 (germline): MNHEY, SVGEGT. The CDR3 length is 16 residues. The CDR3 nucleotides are TGTGCCAGCAGTTACGCGGGACTAGCGGAGCCAGATACGCAGTATTTT. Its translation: CASSYAGLAEPDTQYF.

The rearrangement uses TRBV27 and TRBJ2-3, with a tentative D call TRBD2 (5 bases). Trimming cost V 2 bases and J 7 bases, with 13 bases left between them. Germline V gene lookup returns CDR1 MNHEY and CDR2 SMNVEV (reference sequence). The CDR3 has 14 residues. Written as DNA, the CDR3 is TGTGCCAGCAGTTTAGGCCAAACGGGAAATACGCAGTATTTT. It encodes CASSLGQTGNTQYF.

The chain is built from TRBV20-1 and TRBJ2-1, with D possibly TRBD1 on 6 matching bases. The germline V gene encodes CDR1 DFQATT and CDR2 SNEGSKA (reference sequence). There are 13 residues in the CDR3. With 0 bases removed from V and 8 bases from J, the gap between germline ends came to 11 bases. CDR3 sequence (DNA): TGCAGTGCTAGAGATCGGGACAACTATGAGCAGTTCTTC. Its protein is CSARDRDNYEQFF.

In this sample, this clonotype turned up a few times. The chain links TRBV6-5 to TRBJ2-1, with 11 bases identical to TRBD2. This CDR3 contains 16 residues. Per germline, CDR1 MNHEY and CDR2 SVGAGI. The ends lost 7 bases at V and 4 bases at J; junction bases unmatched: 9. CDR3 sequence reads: CASTGGSGGAYNEQFF. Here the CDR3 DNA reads TGTGCCAGCACGGGGGGTAGCGGGGGGGCTTACAATGAGCAGTTCTTC.

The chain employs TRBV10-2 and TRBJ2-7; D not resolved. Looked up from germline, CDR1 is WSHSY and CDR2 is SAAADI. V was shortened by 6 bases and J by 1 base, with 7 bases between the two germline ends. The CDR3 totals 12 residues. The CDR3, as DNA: TGCGCCAGCAGGGGCGAATCCTACGAGCAGTACGTC. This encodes CASRGESYEQYV.

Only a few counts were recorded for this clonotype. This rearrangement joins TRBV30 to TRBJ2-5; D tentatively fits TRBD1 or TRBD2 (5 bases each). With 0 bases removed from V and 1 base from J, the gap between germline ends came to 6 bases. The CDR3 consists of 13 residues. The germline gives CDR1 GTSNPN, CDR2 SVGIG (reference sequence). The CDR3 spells CAWSVGTQETQYF. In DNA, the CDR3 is TGTGCCTGGAGTGTCGGGACCCAAGAGACCCAGTACTTC.

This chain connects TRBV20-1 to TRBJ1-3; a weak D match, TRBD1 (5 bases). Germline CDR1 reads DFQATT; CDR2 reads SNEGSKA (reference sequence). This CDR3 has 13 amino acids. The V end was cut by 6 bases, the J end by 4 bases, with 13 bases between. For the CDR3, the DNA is TGCAGTGCCCCTGGGACTTCGGGAAACACCATATATTTT. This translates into CSAPGTSGNTIYF.

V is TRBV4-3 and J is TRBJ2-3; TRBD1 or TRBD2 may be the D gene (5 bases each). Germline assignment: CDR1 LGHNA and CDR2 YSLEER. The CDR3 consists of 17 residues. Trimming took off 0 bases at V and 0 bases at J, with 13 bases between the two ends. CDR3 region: CASSQDLRGFSTDTQYF. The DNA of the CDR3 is TGCGCCAGCAGCCAAGATCTCCGGGGCTTTAGCACAGATACGCAGTATTTT.

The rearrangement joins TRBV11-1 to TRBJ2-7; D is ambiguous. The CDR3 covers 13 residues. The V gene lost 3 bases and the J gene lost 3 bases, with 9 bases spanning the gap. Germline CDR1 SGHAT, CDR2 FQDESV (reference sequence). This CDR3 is CASSFLDVYEQYF. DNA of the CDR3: TGTGCCAGCAGCTTTCTCGACGTCTACGAGCAGTACTTC. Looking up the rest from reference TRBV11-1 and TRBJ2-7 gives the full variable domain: EAEVAQSPRYKITEKSQAVAFWCDPISGHATLYWYRQILGQGPELLVQFQDESVVDDSQLPKDRFSAERLKGVDSTLKIQPAELGDSAMYLCASSFLDVYEQYFGPGTRLTVT.

The CDR3 DNA follows: TGCAGTGCTGCCCCCGGGGAAGCGGGGAGGCCGTGGACCCAGTACTTC. This codes for CSAAPGEAGRPWTQYF. This chain joins TRBV20-1 and TRBJ2-5; 7 bases are shared with TRBD2. V was clipped by 5 bases and J by 7 bases; unmatched bases: 19. CDR3 length equals 16 residues. Germline-derived CDR1 and CDR2 are DFQATT and SNEGSKA (reference sequence).

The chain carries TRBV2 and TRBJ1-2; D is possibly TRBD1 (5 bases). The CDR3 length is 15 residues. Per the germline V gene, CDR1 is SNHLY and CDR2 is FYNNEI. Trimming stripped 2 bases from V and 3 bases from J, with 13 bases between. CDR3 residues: CASSERGQGYYGYTF. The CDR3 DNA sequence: TGTGCCAGCAGTGAACGGGGCCAGGGCTACTATGGCTACACCTTC.

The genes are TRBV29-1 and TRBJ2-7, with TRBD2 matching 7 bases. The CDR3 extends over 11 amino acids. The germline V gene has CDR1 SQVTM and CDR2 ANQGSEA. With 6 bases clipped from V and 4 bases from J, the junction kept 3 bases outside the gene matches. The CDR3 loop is CSVGGGYEQYF. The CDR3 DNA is TGCAGCGTGGGGGGGGGATACGAGCAGTACTTC.

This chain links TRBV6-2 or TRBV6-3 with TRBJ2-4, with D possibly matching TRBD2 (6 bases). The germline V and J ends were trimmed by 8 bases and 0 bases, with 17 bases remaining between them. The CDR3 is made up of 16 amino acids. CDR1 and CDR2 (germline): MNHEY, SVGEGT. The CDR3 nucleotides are TGTGCCAGCGGCCCGCGACCGACTAGAGCCAAAAACATTCAGTACTTC. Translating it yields CASGPRPTRAKNIQYF.

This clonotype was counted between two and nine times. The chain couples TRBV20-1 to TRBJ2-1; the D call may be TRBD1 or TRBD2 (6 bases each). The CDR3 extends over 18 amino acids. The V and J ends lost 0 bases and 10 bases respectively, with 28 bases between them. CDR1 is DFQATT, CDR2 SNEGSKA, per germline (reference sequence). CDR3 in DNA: TGCAGTGCTAGAGATCGACGGCGCGAAGGGGGGATCGCAGGGGAGCAGTTCTTC. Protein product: CSARDRRREGGIAGEQFF.